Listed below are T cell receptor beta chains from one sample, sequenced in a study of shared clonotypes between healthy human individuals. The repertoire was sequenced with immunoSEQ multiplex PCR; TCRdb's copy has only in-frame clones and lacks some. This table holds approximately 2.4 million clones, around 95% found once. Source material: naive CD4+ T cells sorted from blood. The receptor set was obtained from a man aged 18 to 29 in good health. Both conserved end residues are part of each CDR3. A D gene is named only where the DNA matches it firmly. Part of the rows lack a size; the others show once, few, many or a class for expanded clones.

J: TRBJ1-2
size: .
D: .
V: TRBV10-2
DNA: TGCGCCAGCAGGCGACAGGACTATGGCTACACCTTC
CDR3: CASRRQDYGYTF

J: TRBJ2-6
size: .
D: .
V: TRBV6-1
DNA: TGCTGCTCTGGGGCCAACGTCCTGACTTTC
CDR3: CCSGANVLTF

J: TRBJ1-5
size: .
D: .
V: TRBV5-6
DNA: TGTGCCAGCAGCTTGTTTGGGCAGGCTAGCAATCAGCCCCAGCATTTT
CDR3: CASSLFGQASNQPQHF

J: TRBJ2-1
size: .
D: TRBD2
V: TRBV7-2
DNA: TGTGCCAGCAGCTTACTTTTGGGACTAGCGGGTCCCTCCTACAATGAGCAGTTCTTC
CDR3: CASSLLLGLAGPSYNEQFF

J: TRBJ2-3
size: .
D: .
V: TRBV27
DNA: TGTGCCAGCAGTCGGGGCACAGATACGCAGTATTTT
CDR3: CASSRGTDTQYF

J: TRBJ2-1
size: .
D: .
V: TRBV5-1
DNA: TGCGCCAGCAGCTTGGGTAGACTAGACAACAATGAGCAGTTCTTC
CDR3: CASSLGRLDNNEQFF

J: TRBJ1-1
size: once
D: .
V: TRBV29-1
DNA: TGCAGCGTTGCTTTCAGCTATCAAAACACTGAAGCTTTCTTT
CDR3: CSVAFSYQNTEAFF

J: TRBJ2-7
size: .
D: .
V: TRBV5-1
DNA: TGCGCCAGCAGCTTTGGGGAGAGGGACGAGCAGTACTTC
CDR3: CASSFGERDEQYF

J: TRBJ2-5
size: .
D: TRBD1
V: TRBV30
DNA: TGTGCCTGGAACAGGGGAGCCGATGGGACCCAGTACTTC
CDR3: CAWNRGADGTQYF

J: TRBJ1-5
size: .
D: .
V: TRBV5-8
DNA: TGTGCCAGCAGACCCCAAGGGGGGCAGCCCCAGCATTTT
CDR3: CASRPQGGQPQHF

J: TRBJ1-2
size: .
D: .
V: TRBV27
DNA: TGTGCCAGCAGTGACGAAAATCCCCGGAAAGGCTATGGCTACACCTTC
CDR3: CASSDENPRKGYGYTF

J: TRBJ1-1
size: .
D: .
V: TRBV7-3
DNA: TGTGCCAGCAGCTTAACTACTGGAGGGGGAGCTTTCTTT
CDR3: CASSLTTGGGAFF

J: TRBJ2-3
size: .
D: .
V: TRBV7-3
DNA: TGTGCCAGCAGCGTTAGCGGCACAGATACGCAGTATTTT
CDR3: CASSVSGTDTQYF

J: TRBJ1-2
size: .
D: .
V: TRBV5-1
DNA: TGCGCCAGCAGCTTGTCAGGGCTTAACTATGGCTACACCTTC
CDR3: CASSLSGLNYGYTF

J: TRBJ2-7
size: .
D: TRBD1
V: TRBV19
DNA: TGTGCCAGTAGTATGTGGGACAGTCCCTACGAGCAGTACTTC
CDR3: CASSMWDSPYEQYF

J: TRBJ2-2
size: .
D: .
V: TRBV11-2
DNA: TGTGCCAGCAGCTTTTCCAGAAGCAGGGGGGGAACCGGGGAGCTGTTTTTT
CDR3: CASSFSRSRGGTGELFF

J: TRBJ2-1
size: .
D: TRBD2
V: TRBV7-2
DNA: TGTGCCAGCAGCTCGGGACTAGCGGGAGGATTTGAGCAGTTCTTC
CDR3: CASSSGLAGGFEQFF

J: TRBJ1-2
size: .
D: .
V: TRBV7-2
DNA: TGTGCCAGCAGCCCGACGGGTGGGGGCTACACCTTC
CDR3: CASSPTGGGYTF

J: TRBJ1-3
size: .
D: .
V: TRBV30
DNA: TGTGCCTGGAGTGGAGGCGGAAACACCATATATTTT
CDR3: CAWSGGGNTIYF

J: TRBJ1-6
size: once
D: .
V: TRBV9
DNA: TGTGCCAGCAGCGTGACTTACCGGGCATCACCCCTCCACTTT
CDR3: CASSVTYRASPLHF

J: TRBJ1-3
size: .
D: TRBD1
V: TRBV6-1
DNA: TGTGCCAGCAGTACGGGGACAGCTCCTGGAAACACCATATATTTT
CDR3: CASSTGTAPGNTIYF

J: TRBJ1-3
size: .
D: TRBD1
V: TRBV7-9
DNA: TGTGCCAGCAGCCCCGACAGGGGGATCTTCTCTGGAAACACCATATATTTT
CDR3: CASSPDRGIFSGNTIYF

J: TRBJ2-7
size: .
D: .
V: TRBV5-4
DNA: TGTGCCAGCAGCTCCCCCGACAAAATCTACGAGCAGTACTTC
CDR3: CASSSPDKIYEQYF

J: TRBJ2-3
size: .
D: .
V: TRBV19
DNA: TGTGCCAGTAGTATAAGGGGAGAGCCAGATACGCAGTATTTT
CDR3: CASSIRGEPDTQYF

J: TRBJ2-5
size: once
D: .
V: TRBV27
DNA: TGTGCCAGCAGGCCCATTGTTTGGGGCCAAGAGACCCAGTACTTC
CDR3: CASRPIVWGQETQYF

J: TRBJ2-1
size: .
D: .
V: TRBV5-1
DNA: TGCGCCAGCAGGTTGAGGGGAACCGATGAGCAGTTCTTC
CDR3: CASRLRGTDEQFF

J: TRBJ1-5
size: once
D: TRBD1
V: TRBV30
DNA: TGTGCCTGGAGCGGGGACAGGGGAAATCAGCCCCAGCATTTT
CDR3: CAWSGDRGNQPQHF

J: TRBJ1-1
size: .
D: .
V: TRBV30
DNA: TGTGCCTGGAGTAGGAGGGGGAGCACTGAAGCTTTCTTT
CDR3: CAWSRRGSTEAFF

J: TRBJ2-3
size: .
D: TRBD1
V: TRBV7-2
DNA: TGTGCCAGCAGCTTTGGGCAGGGGGAAACAGATACGCAGTATTTT
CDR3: CASSFGQGETDTQYF

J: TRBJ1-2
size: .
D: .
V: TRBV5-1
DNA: TGCGCCAGCAGCCTACGGTCAGGCGTCTATGGCTACACCTTC
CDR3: CASSLRSGVYGYTF

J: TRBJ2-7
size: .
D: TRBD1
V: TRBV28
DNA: TGTGCCAGCAGTTTCTTCGGGACAGGGGGTCCCGAGCAGTACTTC
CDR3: CASSFFGTGGPEQYF

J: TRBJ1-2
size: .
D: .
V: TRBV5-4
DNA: TGTGCCAGCAGCTTGATGGATGGCTACACCTTC
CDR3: CASSLMDGYTF

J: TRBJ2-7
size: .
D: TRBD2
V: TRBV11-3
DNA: TGTGCCAGCAGCTTTGCGGGAGGTCTGAGCCACGAGCAGTACTTC
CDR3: CASSFAGGLSHEQYF

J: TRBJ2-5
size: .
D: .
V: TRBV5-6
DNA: TGTGCCAGCAGCCCGAACAGGGTCAATGGAGAGACCCAGTACTTC
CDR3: CASSPNRVNGETQYF

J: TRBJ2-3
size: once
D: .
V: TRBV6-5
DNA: TGTGCCAGCAGTCCCGGGACAAACACAGATACGCAGTATTTT
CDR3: CASSPGTNTDTQYF

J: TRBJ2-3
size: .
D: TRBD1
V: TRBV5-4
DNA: TGTGCCAGCAGCACGGGACAGCGCACAGATACGCAGTATTTT
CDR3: CASSTGQRTDTQYF

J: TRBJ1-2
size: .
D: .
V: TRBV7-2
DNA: TGTGCCAGCACTCACAACTATGGCTACACCTTC
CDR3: CASTHNYGYTF

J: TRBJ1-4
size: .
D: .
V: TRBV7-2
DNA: TGTGCCAGCAGCCAAAGGGAAAGCGCTAATGAAAAACTGTTTTTT
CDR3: CASSQRESANEKLFF

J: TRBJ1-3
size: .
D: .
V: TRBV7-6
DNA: TGTGCCAGCAGCTTAGCGAGGACAGCTGGAAACACCATATATTTT
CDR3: CASSLARTAGNTIYF

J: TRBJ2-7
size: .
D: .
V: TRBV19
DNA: TGTGCCAGTAGTCGGGGGGCAGGACCCTACGAGCAGTACTTC
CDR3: CASSRGAGPYEQYF

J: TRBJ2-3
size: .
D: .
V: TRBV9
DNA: TGTGCCAGCAGCGTGGAGGAGGGACGGGCAGATACGCAGTATTTT
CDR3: CASSVEEGRADTQYF

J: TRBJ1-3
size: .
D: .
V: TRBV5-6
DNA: TGTGCCAGCAGCTTGGGGCAGACCGGAAACACCATATATTTT
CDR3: CASSLGQTGNTIYF

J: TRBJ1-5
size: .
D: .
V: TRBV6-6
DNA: TGTGCCAGCAGTTACAGTGTTGTGAGCTATAATCAGCCCCAGCATTTT
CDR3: CASSYSVVSYNQPQHF

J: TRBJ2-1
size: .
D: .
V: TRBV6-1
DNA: TGTGCCAGCGGGGGCGCCTCCTACAATGAGCAGTTCTTC
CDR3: CASGGASYNEQFF

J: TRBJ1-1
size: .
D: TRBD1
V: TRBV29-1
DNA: TGCAGCGTTGAACTCCAAGGACAGGAGAACACTGAAGCTTTCTTT
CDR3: CSVELQGQENTEAFF

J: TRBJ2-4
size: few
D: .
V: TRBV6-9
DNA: TGTGCCAGCAGACAACCGGGGAACATTCAGTACTTC
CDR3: CASRQPGNIQYF

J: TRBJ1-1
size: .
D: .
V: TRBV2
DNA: TGTGCCAGCAGCCCGAACACTGAAGCTTTCTTT
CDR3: CASSPNTEAFF

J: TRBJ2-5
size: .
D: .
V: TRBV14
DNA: TGTGCCAGCAGCCAAGTAGCGTCGGCCCAGTACTTC
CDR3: CASSQVASAQYF

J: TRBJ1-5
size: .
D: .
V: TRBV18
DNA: TGTGCCAGCTCACTAGGCCAGACCAATCAGCCCCAGCATTTT
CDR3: CASSLGQTNQPQHF

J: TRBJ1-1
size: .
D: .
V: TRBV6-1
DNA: TGTGCCAGCAGTGAAGTTTGGGGGATGAACACTGAAGCTTTCTTT
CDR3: CASSEVWGMNTEAFF